This is a list of T cell receptor beta chains from one sample in a study of T cells in Graves' hyperthyroidism and ophthalmopathy. MiXCR, applied by TCRdb to the multiplex PCR reads, yields one record per CDR3 protein. The table includes about 600,000 distinct CDR3 sequences, roughly 15% detected once. Sequencing input: blood. The receptors stem from a woman aged 40 to 50 with Graves' ophthalmopathy. Each CDR3 is given with its conserved first and last residue. Fields, in order: J gene, clone size, CDR3 length, D gene, V gene, CDR3 DNA, CDR3 protein. A D gene is named only where the DNA matches it firmly. Size values are once, few and many counts, or a class for expanded clones, and some rows have none.

J: TRBJ2-5
size: once
length: 15
D: TRBD1
V: TRBV28
DNA: TGTGCCAGCAGTATCTCGGGACAGGGGCGGGAGACCCAGTACTTC
CDR3: CASSISGQGRETQYF

J: TRBJ2-5
size: many
length: 14
D: TRBD1
V: TRBV18
DNA: TGTGCCAGCTCACCCACGGGACAGGGGAGAGCCCAGTACTTC
CDR3: CASSPTGQGRAQYF

J: TRBJ2-3
size: few
length: 12
D: NA
V: TRBV5-5
DNA: TGTGCCAGCAGCTTAAGTGATAATACGCAGTATTTT
CDR3: CASSLSDNTQYF

J: TRBJ2-7
size: NA
length: 13
D: TRBD2
V: TRBV11-2
DNA: TGTGCCGGCACAGCGGGAGCCCGATACGAGCAGTACTTC
CDR3: CAGTAGARYEQYF

J: TRBJ1-3
size: few
length: 16
D: NA
V: TRBV28
DNA: TGTGCCAGCCACGGGTGGGGGGCCCTCTCTGGAAACACCATATATTTT
CDR3: CASHGWGALSGNTIYF

J: TRBJ2-7
size: many
length: 19
D: NA
V: TRBV28
DNA: TGTGCCAGCACTGTCTCTGGGGGGTCGCTTTATTGGCAGTCCTACGAGCAGTACTTC
CDR3: CASTVSGGSLYWQSYEQYF

J: TRBJ2-1
size: many
length: 13
D: TRBD2
V: TRBV5-1
DNA: TGCGCCAGCACACCTAGCGGCTACAATGAGCAGTTCTTC
CDR3: CASTPSGYNEQFF

J: TRBJ2-1
size: NA
length: 14
D: TRBD2
V: TRBV12-3/TRBV12-4
DNA: TGTGCCAGCAGTTTGAGCGGGAACTACAATGAGCAGTTCTTC
CDR3: CASSLSGNYNEQFF

J: TRBJ2-1
size: many
length: 18
D: TRBD2
V: TRBV4-2
DNA: TGTGCCAGCAGCCCGGGCCAAGAAAGCGGGAGGCTCTACAATGAGCAGTTCTTC
CDR3: CASSPGQESGRLYNEQFF

J: TRBJ1-1
size: NA
length: 15
D: NA
V: TRBV11-2
DNA: TGTGCCAGCAGCCCCTCAGCGACAGGGAACACTGAAGCTTTCTTT
CDR3: CASSPSATGNTEAFF

J: TRBJ1-5
size: few
length: 14
D: NA
V: TRBV7-2
DNA: TGTGCCAGCAGCTCCGGCAGAGTAAATCAGCCCCAGCATTTT
CDR3: CASSSGRVNQPQHF

J: TRBJ1-6
size: few
length: 14
D: NA
V: TRBV6-1
DNA: TGTGCCAGCATCGACGCCAGAAGGAATTCACCCCTCCACTTT
CDR3: CASIDARRNSPLHF

J: TRBJ1-2
size: NA
length: 15
D: TRBD1
V: TRBV12-3/TRBV12-4
DNA: TGTGCCAGCAGTTTGCGTTGGACAGGGAACTATGGCTACACCTTC
CDR3: CASSLRWTGNYGYTF

J: TRBJ2-7
size: many
length: 14
D: TRBD1
V: TRBV11-2
DNA: TGTGCCAGCAGCACGACAGGGGACCCCTACGAGCAGTACTTC
CDR3: CASSTTGDPYEQYF

J: TRBJ2-1
size: many
length: 18
D: TRBD2
V: TRBV7-9
DNA: TGTGCCAGCAGCTTCGGACTAGCGGGAGGGCCCTCCTACAATGAGCAGTTCTTC
CDR3: CASSFGLAGGPSYNEQFF

J: TRBJ2-3
size: many
length: 13
D: NA
V: TRBV3-1
DNA: TGTGCCAGCAGCCTTGGAGGGAAGGATACGCAGTATTTT
CDR3: CASSLGGKDTQYF

J: TRBJ2-5
size: many
length: 14
D: NA
V: TRBV28
DNA: TGTGCCAGCAGTCCTACAGGGAAAAGGGAGACCCAGTACTTC
CDR3: CASSPTGKRETQYF

J: TRBJ2-2
size: NA
length: 13
D: NA
V: TRBV5-1
DNA: TGCGCCAGCAGGGAAGTGAACACCGGGGAGCTGTTTTTT
CDR3: CASREVNTGELFF

J: TRBJ2-2
size: many
length: 15
D: NA
V: TRBV6-1
DNA: TGTGCCAGCAGTGGATTACAGGGTGACACCGGGGAGCTGTTTTTT
CDR3: CASSGLQGDTGELFF

J: TRBJ2-1
size: many
length: 15
D: TRBD2
V: TRBV12-3/TRBV12-4
DNA: TGTGCCAGCGGGACCGGGACTAGCGGTACGGATGAGCAGTTCTTC
CDR3: CASGTGTSGTDEQFF

J: TRBJ1-1
size: NA
length: 16
D: TRBD1
V: TRBV5-6
DNA: TGTGCCAGCAGCTTCGGACAGGGAAAGAGGGACACTGAAGCTTTCTTT
CDR3: CASSFGQGKRDTEAFF

J: TRBJ2-7
size: many
length: 15
D: TRBD2
V: TRBV7-9
DNA: TGTGCCAGCGGAGCCCTAGCGGGAGGGTTCCACGAGCAGTACTTC
CDR3: CASGALAGGFHEQYF

J: TRBJ1-1
size: many
length: 17
D: TRBD1
V: TRBV13
DNA: TGTGCCAGCAGCCAAAGGGCTCTACAGGGGTCGAACACTGAAGCTTTCTTT
CDR3: CASSQRALQGSNTEAFF

J: TRBJ1-4
size: NA
length: 17
D: TRBD1
V: TRBV27
DNA: TGTGCCAGCAGTCCTGGACAGGGTTCAGCGACTAATGAAAAACTGTTTTTT
CDR3: CASSPGQGSATNEKLFF